The rows below give T cell receptor beta chains drawn from one sample of a study of blood T cells in healthy people across ages. TCRdb re-called the 5' RACE reads with MiXCR, one entry per CDR3 protein. The sample holds 980,000 or so distinct CDR3 sequences, roughly 50% seen once. Sequencing was carried out using blood. The receptors here all came from a man younger than 45 in good health. Each CDR3 is given with its conserved first and last residue. D genes are given only for firm matches. Where a row states a size, it is once, few, many or the class of an expanded clone; other rows omit it.

D gene,clone size,V gene,J gene,CDR3 DNA,CDR3 protein
-,-,TRBV11-1,TRBJ2-5,TGTGCCAGCAGCATACGGGTGTCAGAGACCCAGTACTTC,CASSIRVSETQYF
-,-,TRBV4-2,TRBJ2-5,TGTGCCAGCAGCCAAGATCGGGTGACCCAAGAGACCCAGTACTTC,CASSQDRVTQETQYF
-,-,TRBV4-1,TRBJ2-7,TGCGCCAGCAGCCTATTGGACGGGTCGTACTACGAGCAGTACTTC,CASSLLDGSYYEQYF
TRBD1,few,TRBV28,TRBJ2-3,TGTGCCAGCAGTTTAAGGAGGCAGGGGGATACAGATACGCAGTATTTT,CASSLRRQGDTDTQYF
TRBD2,-,TRBV4-1,TRBJ2-1,TGCGCCAGCAGCCAAGATAGGGGACTAGCGGGACCAAATGAGCAGTTCTTC,CASSQDRGLAGPNEQFF
-,-,TRBV27,TRBJ1-2,TGTGCCAGCAGTTTAGTGGGGGAGGAAGGCTACACCTTC,CASSLVGEEGYTF
TRBD1,few,TRBV6-5,TRBJ2-7,TGTGCCAGCAGTTACTCGCCAGGGACAGGGGCGGAGCAGTACTTC,CASSYSPGTGAEQYF
-,few,TRBV21-1,TRBJ1-2,TGTGCCAGCAGCAGGAAGGCACTGGACAGTCTATTTGGCTACACCTTC,CASSRKALDSLFGYTF
-,-,TRBV7-9,TRBJ1-2,TGTGCCAGCAGCTTGGAACAGGGAGGCTACACCTTC,CASSLEQGGYTF
-,few,TRBV5-1,TRBJ2-7,TGCGCCAGCAGCCGATACCTGACGGGAAGCTCCTACGAGCAGTACTTC,CASSRYLTGSSYEQYF
-,-,TRBV29-1,TRBJ2-7,TGCAGCGTTGTGGGTGACATCTCCTGCGAGCAGTACTTC,CSVVGDISCEQYF
TRBD1,few,TRBV7-9,TRBJ1-2,TGTGCCAGCAGCTCCAAGCCTGGACAGGGGATTTTCTATGGCTACACCTTC,CASSSKPGQGIFYGYTF
-,few,TRBV6-5,TRBJ2-2,TGTGCCAGCAGTTACTCCCTGGGCAGGGCCGGGGAGCTGTTTTTT,CASSYSLGRAGELFF
TRBD1,-,TRBV28,TRBJ1-2,TGTGCCAGCAGGTCGGACAGGGAAGGATATGGCTACACCTTC,CASRSDREGYGYTF
-,few,TRBV6-5,TRBJ1-2,TGTGCCAGCAGCCTACAGGGAGGGTGGGGGTCTAGTGGCTACACCTTC,CASSLQGGWGSSGYTF
-,-,TRBV6-1,TRBJ1-2,TGTGCCAGCAGTGAGGGGGAAGGCTACACCTTC,CASSEGEGYTF
TRBD1,-,TRBV6-2/TRBV6-3,TRBJ2-7,TGTGCCAGCAGTTACGACAGGGGGCGGTACGAGCAGTACTTC,CASSYDRGRYEQYF
TRBD1,-,TRBV3-1,TRBJ1-1,TGTGCCAGCAGCCGTGGACAGGGGGCAAATTCTGAAGCTTTCTTT,CASSRGQGANSEAFF
-,-,TRBV7-2,TRBJ1-2,TGTGCCAGCAGCTTAACCAGAACGGTACGGGGCTACACCTTC,CASSLTRTVRGYTF
-,-,TRBV6-5,TRBJ2-7,TGTGCCAGCAGCCGCACAGGGTTGTCGGTCTACAAGCAGTACTTC,CASSRTGLSVYKQYF
TRBD2,few,TRBV29-1,TRBJ2-1,TGCAGCGTTGAACTAGCGGGGTACAATGAGCAGTTCTTC,CSVELAGYNEQFF
-,once,TRBV6-5,TRBJ2-1,TGTGCCAGCAGGAGTGCTATATACAATGAGCAGTTCTTC,CASRSAIYNEQFF
TRBD2,-,TRBV7-2,TRBJ2-5,TGTGCCAGCCTTCGCGAACGGGGGGTGCAAGAGACCCAGTACTTC,CASLRERGVQETQYF
TRBD1,many,TRBV9,TRBJ1-2,TGTGCCAGCAGCGCCAGAGGACAGGGGGCGTATAGGATCTATGGCTACACCTTC,CASSARGQGAYRIYGYTF
-,-,TRBV20-1,TRBJ2-7,TGCAGCTTGAGGGGGGGCCTTGGAAATGAGCAGTACTTC,CSLRGGLGNEQYF
-,-,TRBV6-2/TRBV6-3,TRBJ1-4,TGTGCCAGCAGTTACTGGACAACTAATGAAAAACTGTTTTTT,CASSYWTTNEKLFF
TRBD2,-,TRBV20-1,TRBJ2-1,TGCAGTGTCGCCCGGACTAGCGGGAGCAATGAGCAGTTCTTC,CSVARTSGSNEQFF
-,-,TRBV21-1,TRBJ2-7,TGTGCCAGCAGCCGTCCCGGGGACACAGCCTACGAGCAGTACTTC,CASSRPGDTAYEQYF
-,once,TRBV20-1,TRBJ2-3,TGCAGTGCCAAGAAGGAATTCCCCACAGATACGCAGTATTTT,CSAKKEFPTDTQYF
-,few,TRBV4-1,TRBJ1-6,TGCGCCAGCAGCCAAGGGGCGGGTTTTGGACTCGGGTCACCCCTCCACTTT,CASSQGAGFGLGSPLHF
TRBD1,-,TRBV4-1,TRBJ2-1,TGCGCCAGCAGCCAAGATGTGGACAGGAACTTTTACAATGAGCAGTTCTTC,CASSQDVDRNFYNEQFF
TRBD2,few,TRBV9,TRBJ2-5,TGTGCCAGTTTACGTCCGGGACTAGCGGGGGGAACAGAGACCCAGTACTTC,CASLRPGLAGGTETQYF
-,once,TRBV9,TRBJ2-7,TGTGCCAGCAGCGTCGGCCCCAGGACCTACGAGCAGTACTTC,CASSVGPRTYEQYF
-,-,TRBV7-2,TRBJ2-3,TGTGCCAGCACCCCTCCCGTTAACACAGATACGCAGTATTTT,CASTPPVNTDTQYF
-,-,TRBV20-1,TRBJ2-5,TGCAGTGCTCGCAAGGGGGGGGCGGAAGAGACCCAGTACTTC,CSARKGGAEETQYF
-,few,TRBV5-6,TRBJ2-3,TGTGCCAGCAGCTTTGGGGTCGGGACAGATACGCAGTATTTT,CASSFGVGTDTQYF
TRBD1,once,TRBV29-1,TRBJ2-7,TGCAGCGTTGAAGTACAGGGGGTCCGGGATGAGCAGTACTTC,CSVEVQGVRDEQYF
TRBD1,-,TRBV6-5,TRBJ2-1,TGTGCCAGCAGGGGATTCAGACAGGGGACGAATGAGCAGTTCTTC,CASRGFRQGTNEQFF
-,once,TRBV4-1,TRBJ1-4,TGCGCCAGCAGCCCGGGATCGGTAGCAACTAATGAAAAACTGTTTTTT,CASSPGSVATNEKLFF